One sample yielded the 3 T cell receptor beta chains listed below, sequenced in a study of somatic mutations in cytotoxic T cells in rheumatoid arthritis. The table came from immunoSEQ multiplex PCR; TCRdb's copy has only in-frame clones and leaves some out. The sample shows 25,000 to 30,000 clones, roughly 82% of them seen only once. Sequencing was carried out using CD8+ T cells sorted from blood. The origin of the receptors is a man aged 50 to 60 in good health.

J is TRBJ2-7 and V is TRBV11-3; no reliable D call. The CDR3 has 13 amino acids. The V end lost 4 bases, the J end lost 4 bases, and 11 bases lay between the germline ends. CDR1 is SGHNT and CDR2 is YENEEA in the germline V gene. DNA of the CDR3: TGTGCCAGCAGCTCCCGCGACGCGTACGAGCAGTACTTC. Its translation is CASSSRDAYEQYF.

This rearrangement joins TRBV27 to TRBJ2-1, with D maybe TRBD2 (7 bases). Germline assignment: CDR1 MNHEY and CDR2 SMNVEV (reference sequence). The length of the CDR3 is 16 residues. V was clipped by 6 bases and J by 3 bases, with 18 bases between them. As DNA, the CDR3 is TGTGCCAGCAGCCCCTCTAGCGGACAGATCTACAATGAGCAGTTCTTC. The encoded protein is CASSPSSGQIYNEQFF.

The chain joins TRBV13 to TRBJ2-1; 15 nucleotides align to TRBD2. The junction had 13 bases not matched to a gene; V was cut back by 5 bases and J by 2 bases. The V gene's germline CDR1 is PRHDT and CDR2 FYEKMQ (reference sequence). This CDR3 spans 20 amino acids. CDR3 bases: TGTGCCAGCAGCGTACCACCGGGACTAGCGGGAGGATTGGCCTACAATGAGCAGTTCTTC. This codes for CASSVPPGLAGGLAYNEQFF.